A selection of T cell receptor beta chains follows, all from one sample in a study of CD4 T cells in relation to SARS-CoV-2 and coronaviruses. Some clones are missing from TCRdb's copy, which holds only in-frame ones; the method was immunoSEQ multiplex PCR. In the table there are 20,000 or so clones, around 76% of which are singletons. No antigen is known for these receptors. Sequencing was done on a sample of CD4+ T cells from PBMCs, cultured in vitro. These receptors were obtained from a human donor in good health. CDR3s include the opening cysteine and the closing phenylalanine or tryptophan. D genes are given only for firm matches. For some rows the clone size is stated as once, few or many, or as a class when expanded; others skip it.

J gene: TRBJ1-2
clone size: NA
V gene: TRBV7-8
D gene: NA
CDR3 DNA: TGTGCCAGCAGCTTCGCGGGGAGGGCTAACTATGGCTACACCTTC
CDR3 protein: CASSFAGRANYGYTF

J gene: TRBJ1-1
clone size: few
V gene: TRBV14
D gene: NA
CDR3 DNA: TGTGCCAGCAGCCAATTTTCGAGCAGAGCTTTCTTT
CDR3 protein: CASSQFSSRAFF

J gene: TRBJ2-1
clone size: few
V gene: TRBV6-2/TRBV6-3
D gene: TRBD1
CDR3 DNA: TGTGCCAGCAGCCGACAGGGCAATGAGCAGTTCTTC
CDR3 protein: CASSRQGNEQFF

J gene: TRBJ1-6
clone size: once
V gene: TRBV27
D gene: NA
CDR3 DNA: TGTGCCAGCAGTCTAACCCCTGGGGGCTCCTATAATTCACCCCTCCACTTT
CDR3 protein: CASSLTPGGSYNSPLHF

J gene: TRBJ1-3
clone size: NA
V gene: TRBV9
D gene: NA
CDR3 DNA: TGTGCCAGCAGCGAAACCGGGACATACTCTGGAAACACCATATATTTT
CDR3 protein: CASSETGTYSGNTIYF

J gene: TRBJ2-7
clone size: NA
V gene: TRBV4-2
D gene: NA
CDR3 DNA: TGTGCCAGCAGCCAAGATCAAGAGGGGCGTAGGGCCTACGAGCAGTACTTC
CDR3 protein: CASSQDQEGRRAYEQYF

J gene: TRBJ1-3
clone size: NA
V gene: TRBV6-5
D gene: NA
CDR3 DNA: TGTGCCAGCAGTTACTCCCTGAGGACGTTGGAAAACACCATATATTTT
CDR3 protein: CASSYSLRTLENTIYF

J gene: TRBJ1-2
clone size: few
V gene: TRBV7-9
D gene: TRBD1
CDR3 DNA: TGTGCCAGCAGCTTGGGGTCTACAGGGGGCCATGGCTACACCTTC
CDR3 protein: CASSLGSTGGHGYTF

J gene: TRBJ2-5
clone size: NA
V gene: TRBV10-3
D gene: TRBD2
CDR3 DNA: TGTGCCATCAGAAGGACTAGCGAAGAGACCCAGTACTTC
CDR3 protein: CAIRRTSEETQYF

J gene: TRBJ2-2
clone size: NA
V gene: TRBV18
D gene: NA
CDR3 DNA: TGTGCCAGCTCACCGGGATACGGTACCGGGGAGCTGTTTTTT
CDR3 protein: CASSPGYGTGELFF

J gene: TRBJ2-1
clone size: NA
V gene: TRBV7-6
D gene: NA
CDR3 DNA: TGTGCCAGCAGCTTAACTAGAGGGGTTCACAATGAGCAGTTCTTC
CDR3 protein: CASSLTRGVHNEQFF

J gene: TRBJ2-3
clone size: NA
V gene: TRBV10-3
D gene: TRBD2
CDR3 DNA: TGTGCCATCAGTGCCCCCACTAGCGGGAGGTTGGCAGATACGCAGTATTTT
CDR3 protein: CAISAPTSGRLADTQYF

J gene: TRBJ2-2
clone size: NA
V gene: TRBV5-1
D gene: NA
CDR3 DNA: TGCGCCAGCAGCTTCGACCACATAGTGCTGGTTTTT
CDR3 protein: CASSFDHIVLVF

J gene: TRBJ1-5
clone size: NA
V gene: TRBV2
D gene: TRBD1
CDR3 DNA: TGTGCCAGCAGGGGGGACAGTGGACAGCCCCAGCATTTT
CDR3 protein: CASRGDSGQPQHF

J gene: TRBJ1-2
clone size: NA
V gene: TRBV9
D gene: TRBD1
CDR3 DNA: TGTGCCAGCAGCGGGACAGGGGGCTATGGCTACACCTTC
CDR3 protein: CASSGTGGYGYTF

J gene: TRBJ2-2
clone size: NA
V gene: TRBV12-1
D gene: NA
CDR3 DNA: TGTGCCAGCAGCCCCCGTTCTAGCGGGAGGTGCCACCGGGAGCTGTTTTTT
CDR3 protein: CASSPRSSGRCHRELFF

J gene: TRBJ2-1
clone size: NA
V gene: TRBV28
D gene: NA
CDR3 DNA: TGTGCCAGCGGGGAGCCCCCCTACAATGAGCAGTTCTTC
CDR3 protein: CASGEPPYNEQFF

J gene: TRBJ2-1
clone size: NA
V gene: TRBV11-3
D gene: TRBD2
CDR3 DNA: TGTGCCAGCAGCCCAAATGGCGGGGGGTACAATGAGCAGTTCTTC
CDR3 protein: CASSPNGGGYNEQFF